This T cell receptor (beta chain) originates from a study of T cell responses to AZD1222 COVID-19 vaccine. The table came from immunoSEQ multiplex PCR; TCRdb's copy has only in-frame clones and leaves some out. The profile shows about 110,000 clones, roughly 93% of them singletons. Germline V gives CDR1 MNHEY, CDR2 SVGAGI. Deletions cut 6 bases from V and 5 bases from J, with 16 bases between. The CDR3 runs to 15 residues. The sequence came from an adult who received the AZD1222 COVID-19 vaccine. V is TRBV6-5 and J is TRBJ1-4; a possible D gene is TRBD1 (5 bases). The sample in question was peripheral blood, obtained 28 days after the second AZD1222 dose. CDR3 DNA sequence: TGTGCCAGCAGCCAAGACGGGACCGCAAATGAAAAACTGTTTTTT. Protein sequence: CASSQDGTANEKLFF.